The 24 T cell receptor beta chains below all came from one sample that was sequenced in a study of blood T cell repertoires in COVID-19. The repertoire was sequenced with immunoSEQ multiplex PCR; TCRdb's copy has only in-frame clones and lacks some. The repertoire holds about 73,000 clones, with 89% as singletons. The sequenced sample consisted of peripheral blood. These TCRs come from a man aged 80 or over with acute or convalescent COVID-19.

V usage is TRBV10-1 and J usage is TRBJ2-3; D remains ambiguous. The V end was cut by 8 bases, the J end by 2 bases, with 14 bases between. The length of the CDR3 is 14 residues. Germline values: CDR1 WNHNN, CDR2 SYGVQD (reference sequence). This CDR3 is CASLSLRNTDTQYF. In DNA form, the CDR3 reads TGCGCCAGCCTCTCTTTGCGGAACACAGATACGCAGTATTTT.

This clone occurred once. The chain combines TRBV5-1 with TRBJ2-2; 9 bases fit TRBD2. The CDR3 is made up of 16 amino acids. Germline CDR1 reads SGHRS; CDR2 reads YFSETQ. With V trimmed by 4 bases and J by 1 base, 5 bases remained unmatched. CDR3: CASSELAGGNTGELFF. The CDR3 nucleotides read TGCGCCAGCAGCGAACTAGCGGGTGGGAACACCGGGGAGCTGTTTTTT.

Worth noting for this clone: Within the sample, other DNA sequences also encode this same CDR3. V is TRBV19 and J is TRBJ2-2; 10 bases line up with TRBD1. The germline gives CDR1 LNHDA, CDR2 SQIVND (reference sequence). This CDR3 spans 14 amino acids. V shed 4 bases, J shed 5 bases, and the junction held 1 base outside the gene matches. CDR3 sequence: CASSRTGGTGELFF. CDR3 nucleotide sequence: TGTGCCAGTAGTAGGACAGGGGGTACCGGGGAGCTGTTTTTT.

This chain uses TRBV10-1 with TRBJ2-1, with TRBD2 identical over 9 bases. Germline CDR1 WNHNN, CDR2 SYGVQD (reference sequence). The V and J ends lost 3 bases and 4 bases, in that order; junction bases with no gene match: 4. The CDR3 runs 15 residues. In nucleotides, the CDR3 is TGCGCCAGCAGTGAAACGGCGGGAGGGTACAATGAGCAGTTCTTC. Translated, it gives CASSETAGGYNEQFF.

The chain joins TRBV4-1 to TRBJ2-7, with D perhaps matching TRBD2 (6 bases). CDR3 length: 14 residues. The germline V and J ends were trimmed by 3 bases and 0 bases, with 9 bases remaining between them. In germline, CDR1 is MGHRA, CDR2 YSYEKL. CDR3 coding DNA: TGCGCCAGCAGCCAGGGCGGGATCTCCTACGAGCAGTACTTC. This sequence encodes CASSQGGISYEQYF.

The rearrangement links TRBV4-2 to TRBJ1-1; 8 bases are a match to TRBD1. J gave up 0 bases and V 4 bases, and 7 bases lay outside the gene matches. CDR1 and CDR2 (germline): LGHNA, YNFKEQ. This CDR3 has 16 residues. DNA for the CDR3: TGTGCCAGCAGCCTCGCTCTGACAGGGGTGAACACTGAAGCTTTCTTT. This encodes CASSLALTGVNTEAFF.

V is TRBV7-8 and J is TRBJ2-1; possible D gene TRBD2, 6 bases. The CDR3 loop spans 12 amino acids. Germline-derived CDR1 and CDR2 are SGHVS and FQNEAQ. The germline V and J ends were trimmed by 5 bases and 15 bases, with 17 bases remaining between them. This chain's CDR3 is CASSLNSGTPFF. DNA for the CDR3: TGTGCCAGCAGCCTCAATTCCGGGACTCCGTTCTTC.

The chain employs TRBV30 and TRBJ2-5, with 13 bases that match TRBD2. This CDR3 is 16 amino acids long. The V gene's germline CDR1 is GTSNPN and CDR2 SVGIG (reference sequence). The V and J ends lost 2 bases and 2 bases, in that order; junction bases with no gene match: 5. This CDR3 is CAWSRGLAGSQETQYF. In DNA form, the CDR3 reads TGTGCCTGGAGTCGGGGACTAGCGGGGAGTCAAGAGACCCAGTACTTC. The whole variable domain, filled in from reference TRBV30 and TRBJ2-5, reads SQTIHQWPATLVQPVGSPLSLECTVEGTSNPNLYWYRQAAGRGLQLLFYSVGIGQISSEVPQNLSASRPQDRQFILSSKKLLLSDSGFYLCAWSRGLAGSQETQYFGPGTRLLVL.

The chain combines TRBV6-6 with TRBJ1-1; TRBD1 is a possible D gene (6 bases). CDR1 and CDR2 from the germline V gene are MNHNY and SVGAGI (reference sequence). Trimming pared 7 bases from V and 1 base from J, leaving 16 bases between. The CDR3 has 15 amino acids. The CDR3 sequence: CASIPSTGTNTEAFF. As DNA, the CDR3 is TGTGCCAGCATCCCTTCGACAGGAACGAACACTGAAGCTTTCTTT.

The V call is TRBV7-9, the J call TRBJ2-7; TRBD2 aligns across 10 bases. Germline V CDR1 and CDR2: SEHNR, FQNEAQ (reference sequence). V shed 5 bases and J 2 bases; nucleotides not matched to a gene: 6. CDR3 length: 15 amino acids. The CDR3 sequence: CASSTLAGDPYEQYF. The DNA of the CDR3 is TGTGCCAGCAGCACTCTAGCGGGGGACCCCTACGAGCAGTACTTC.

The gene calls are TRBV20-1 and TRBJ2-1, with 7 bases lining up with TRBD2. The length of the CDR3 is 16 residues. Trimming removed 6 bases from V and 6 bases from J; junction bases left unmatched: 17. Germline loops: CDR1 DFQATT, CDR2 SNEGSKA (reference sequence). The CDR3 DNA reads as TGCAGTGCCAGTACCTCCGGGACTACCAACCCCAATGAGCAGTTCTTC. As protein: CSASTSGTTNPNEQFF.

The CDR3 spells CASSERGRITF. The CDR3 region has the DNA TGTGCCAGCAGTGAAAGGGGGCGTATCACCTTC. The chain uses TRBV2 and TRBJ1-2; the match to TRBD1 covers 7 bases. Germline lookup yields CDR1 SNHLY and CDR2 FYNNEI. V dropped 2 bases and J dropped 13; count of bases not matched to a gene: 4. This CDR3 is 11 amino acids long.

The V and J genes are TRBV21-1 and TRBJ1-1; the table calls TRBD1, which could not be checked here. TRBV21-1 is a recognized pseudogene. The CDR3 runs to 17 residues. The CDR3 coding sequence is TGTGCCAGCAGCCCCCGGAGCTTACAGGGGATGAACACTGAAGCTTTCTTT. This sequence encodes CASSPRSLQGMNTEAFF.

A few counts support this clone. The chain links TRBV18 to TRBJ2-7; TRBD2 might be the D (5 bases). The length of the CDR3 is 18 residues. Germline CDR1 reads KGHSH; CDR2 reads LQKENI. Trimming removed 3 bases from V and 6 bases from J, with 27 bases in between. In DNA form, the CDR3 reads TGTGCCAGCTCACCGGTTGGACGGGCCAGCTTGGCGGGTCGCGAGCAGTACTTC. Translated, it gives CASSPVGRASLAGREQYF.

V usage is TRBV11-1 and J usage is TRBJ2-7; 7 bases line up with TRBD2. The trim removed 4 bases at V and 1 base at J, leaving 10 bases unmatched. The germline V gene has CDR1 SGHAT and CDR2 FQDESV (reference sequence). CDR3 length: 16 residues. In DNA form, the CDR3 reads TGTGCCAGCAGCTCCTCGACTAGCTGGATTTCCTACGAGCAGTACTTC. Translating it yields CASSSSTSWISYEQYF. Full variable domain (outside the CDR3, taken from reference TRBV11-1 and TRBJ2-7): EAEVAQSPRYKITEKSQAVAFWCDPISGHATLYWYRQILGQGPELLVQFQDESVVDDSQLPKDRFSAERLKGVDSTLKIQPAELGDSAMYLCASSSSTSWISYEQYFGPGTRLTVT.

This chain joins TRBV6-5 and TRBJ2-7; tentative D call: TRBD1 (6 bases). The V gene lost 0 bases and the J gene lost 3 bases, with 12 bases spanning the gap. Germline-derived CDR1 and CDR2 are MNHEY and SVGAGI. This CDR3 region has 15 residues. The CDR3, as DNA: TGTGCCAGCAGTTACTCTGGGACAAACATCTACGAGCAGTACTTC. This codes for CASSYSGTNIYEQYF.

Only one count was recorded for this clone. The genes are TRBV5-1 and TRBJ1-6; D is perhaps TRBD1 (6 bases). V was cut by 6 bases and J by 1 base, with 11 bases left in between. Per the germline V gene, CDR1 is SGHRS and CDR2 is YFSETQ. The CDR3 is 15 residues long. Here the CDR3 DNA reads TGCGCCAGCACCCAGGACAGTTCCTATAATTCACCCCTCCACTTT. Amino acids: CASTQDSSYNSPLHF.

This clone showed up just a few times. This chain uses TRBV10-3 with TRBJ2-5; the D is unclear. Germline-derived CDR1 and CDR2 are ENHRY and SYGVKD. Trimming took 0 bases from V and 4 from J, leaving 12 bases between them. This CDR3 is 15 amino acids long. The chain's CDR3 is CAISESASPGETQYF. CDR3 nucleotide sequence: TGTGCCATCAGTGAGTCAGCATCCCCGGGAGAGACCCAGTACTTC.

The chain carries TRBV11-2 and TRBJ2-7; 9 bases are shared with TRBD1. In germline, CDR1 is SGHAT, CDR2 FQNNGV. After removal of 0 bases from V and 1 base from J, the junction contained 4 bases not matched to a gene. The CDR3 covers 16 residues. As DNA, the CDR3 is TGTGCCAGCAGCTTAGATCACAGGGGGCTTTCCTACGAGCAGTACTTC. It specifies CASSLDHRGLSYEQYF.

This clone appeared once. This rearrangement joins TRBV5-4 to TRBJ2-7, with 11 bases matching TRBD2. The CDR3 is 15 residues long. Unmatched junction bases numbered 11, after V lost 9 bases and J lost 3 bases. CDR1 and CDR2 from the germline V gene are SGHNT and YYREEE (reference sequence). This chain's CDR3 is CATRTTSGSFYEQYF. The CDR3 DNA follows: TGTGCCACCCGGACTACTAGCGGGAGTTTCTACGAGCAGTACTTC.

The chain recombines TRBV30 with TRBJ1-1; 7 positions agree with TRBD1. The germline V gene encodes CDR1 GTSNPN and CDR2 SVGIG (reference sequence). After removal of 3 bases from V and 5 bases from J, the junction contained 9 bases not matched to a gene. The CDR3 loop spans 14 amino acids. In DNA, the CDR3 is TGTGCCTGGAGGGGAAGGGGGCCAGAAACTGAAGCTTTCTTT. The encoded protein is CAWRGRGPETEAFF.

The genes are TRBV23-1 and TRBJ2-5; 13 bases are shared with TRBD2. TRBV23-1 is placed among ORFs of uncertain function. The CDR3 is 16 residues long. Trimming cost V 4 bases and J 5 bases; bases outside gene matches: 7. The CDR3 sequence: CASSRTSGGAGETQYF. The CDR3 DNA sequence: TGCGCCAGCAGTCGAACTAGCGGGGGGGCCGGGGAGACCCAGTACTTC.

V is TRBV6-5 and J is TRBJ1-4; a weak D match, TRBD1 (5 bases). The CDR3 runs to 14 residues. The V end was cut by 6 bases, the J end by 7 bases, with 15 bases between. Germline values: CDR1 MNHEY, CDR2 SVGAGI. The CDR3 spells CASRSHNRGEKLFF. CDR3 coding DNA: TGTGCCAGCAGGTCACATAATAGGGGTGAAAAACTGTTTTTT.

In DNA form, the CDR3 reads TGCGCCAGCAGCATAATAGGACAGGGCGAAGAGACCCAGTACTTC. Encoded protein: CASSIIGQGEETQYF. The gene calls are TRBV5-1 and TRBJ2-5; 8 positions match TRBD1. The CDR3 covers 15 residues. Germline V gene sequence: CDR1 SGHRS, CDR2 YFSETQ. The J segment lost 3 bases and the V segment lost 4 bases, leaving 8 bases of the junction unmatched.